What follows are 18 T cell receptor beta chains derived from one specimen sequenced in a study of T cells in Graves' hyperthyroidism and ophthalmopathy. RNA transcripts were the template for amplifying TCR beta CDR3 regions. A first-round RT-PCR of the TCR CDR3 used the HTBI primer set. In TCRdb, the multiplex PCR reads were re-called with MiXCR into one record per CDR3 protein. The data show 550,000 to 600,000 distinct CDR3 sequences, 16% seen once. Material for sequencing was blood. Receptors originate from a young woman with Graves' hyperthyroidism.

This clonotype was seen repeatedly, ten times or more. The rearrangement uses TRBV6-6 and TRBJ1-1; D is ambiguous. V was cut by 0 bases and J by 8 bases, with 10 bases left in between. CDR1 is MNHNY, CDR2 SVGAGI, per germline (reference sequence). The CDR3 spans 13 residues. This chain's CDR3 is CASSYSGEREAFF. The CDR3 DNA follows: TGTGCCAGCAGTTACTCAGGCGAAAGAGAAGCTTTCTTT.

This clonotype has a count of ten or more. J is TRBJ2-7 and V is TRBV10-3, with D perhaps TRBD1 (5 bases). This CDR3 comprises 12 residues. V was pared by 6 bases and J by 5 bases, with 11 bases between. Germline V gene sequence: CDR1 ENHRY, CDR2 SYGVKD. The CDR3 is CAISQKGNEQYF. CDR3 nucleotide sequence: TGTGCCATCAGCCAAAAGGGGAACGAGCAGTACTTC.

This clonotype appeared a few times. V usage is TRBV15 and J usage is TRBJ1-6, with 8 nucleotides matching TRBD1. This CDR3 contains 14 residues. Unmatched junction bases numbered 4, after V lost 4 bases and J lost 8 bases. Germline V gene lookup returns CDR1 LNHNV and CDR2 YYDKDF (reference sequence). The CDR3 here is CATSIGQGYSPLHF. In DNA, the CDR3 is TGTGCCACCAGCATCGGACAGGGATATTCACCCCTCCACTTT.

The chain is built from TRBV18 and TRBJ1-3, with 12 bases identical to TRBD1. This CDR3 is 17 amino acids long. Germline CDR1 reads KGHSH; CDR2 reads LQKENI. The junction had 9 bases not matched to a gene; V was cut back by 2 bases and J by 7 bases. The CDR3 bases are TGTGCCAGCTCACCATTCCCGGGACAGGGGGCTCAGAACACCATATATTTT. This codes for CASSPFPGQGAQNTIYF. Full variable domain (remainder filled in from reference TRBV18 and TRBJ1-3): NAGVMQNPRHLVRRRGQEARLRCSPMKGHSHVYWYRQLPEEGLKFMVYLQKENIIDESGMPKERFSAEFPKEGPSILRIQQVVRGDSAAYFCASSPFPGQGAQNTIYFGEGSWLTVV.

The V gene is TRBV13, the J gene TRBJ2-7, with TRBD2 identical over 8 bases. The CDR3 loop spans 15 amino acids. In germline, CDR1 is PRHDT, CDR2 FYEKMQ (reference sequence). The V gene end was trimmed by 5 bases and the J gene end by 0 bases; junction bases not matched to a gene: 6. The CDR3 sequence: CASSKKRGSSYEQYF. In DNA form, the CDR3 reads TGTGCCAGCAGCAAGAAGCGGGGGAGCTCCTACGAGCAGTACTTC.

V and J are TRBV6-1 and TRBJ1-5; D perhaps matches TRBD1 (5 bases). The CDR3 runs to 15 residues. V lost 1 base to trimming and J lost 4 bases, with 11 bases between them. Germline V lookup: CDR1 MNHNS, CDR2 SASEGT. This chain's CDR3 is CASSEVGRKNQPQHF. For the CDR3, the DNA is TGTGCCAGCAGTGAAGTGGGGCGGAAAAATCAGCCCCAGCATTTT.

This clonotype was observed a handful of times. The chain recombines TRBV6-1 with TRBJ1-6, with TRBD1 as a possible D gene (5 bases). V lost 6 bases to trimming and J lost 13 bases, with 16 bases between them. Germline CDR1 MNHNS, CDR2 SASEGT. The CDR3 sequence is 13 residues long. The CDR3 region is CASSRIPGTPLHF. CDR3 in DNA: TGTGCCAGCAGCCGCATACCCGGGACTCCCCTCCACTTT.

The table lists this clonotype with a few counts. The V and J genes are TRBV9 and TRBJ2-7; D possibly corresponds to TRBD1 (5 bases). The CDR3 is 15 residues long. Per the germline V gene, CDR1 is SGDLS and CDR2 is YYNGEE. V was clipped by 0 bases and J by 3 bases, with 13 bases between them. This CDR3 reads CASSVEGQGIYEQYF. CDR3 DNA sequence: TGTGCCAGCAGCGTAGAGGGGCAGGGAATCTACGAGCAGTACTTC.

This clonotype was observed a few times. This clone may be a read error of a much larger clone one base away. The chain combines TRBV7-2 with TRBJ2-1, with D hard to call. Germline V gene data show CDR1 as SGHTA and CDR2 as FQGNSA. This CDR3 contains 16 residues. V lost 8 bases, J lost 3 bases, and 20 bases lay in between. For the CDR3, the DNA is TGTGCCAGCGGCCCCGGATTAACGACTGGCTACAATGAGCAGTTCTTC. As protein: CASGPGLTTGYNEQFF.

This clonotype came up many times. The chain is built from TRBV12-3 or TRBV12-4 and TRBJ1-1; tentative D call: TRBD1 (5 bases). Trimming shortened V by 3 bases and J by 5 bases, and 13 bases separated the two germline ends. This CDR3 has 14 amino acids. As DNA, the CDR3 is TGTGCCAGCAGTTTTGGGGGGTTTAGGACTGAAGCTTTCTTT. Amino acids: CASSFGGFRTEAFF.

There are many counts of this clonotype. The rearrangement links TRBV6-5 to TRBJ1-1, with TRBD1 matching 8 bases. Per germline, CDR1 MNHEY and CDR2 SVGAGI. V was pared by 0 bases and J by 4 bases, with 7 bases of the junction left unmatched. This CDR3 contains 16 residues. Here the CDR3 DNA reads TGTGCCAGCAGTTACTCCCAGGGGGCCAGGGGCACTGAAGCTTTCTTT. It encodes CASSYSQGARGTEAFF.

This clonotype showed up just a few times. V and J are TRBV7-2 and TRBJ2-7, with TRBD2 identical over 7 bases. CDR1 SGHTA and CDR2 FQGNSA come from the germline V gene. The CDR3 is made up of 14 amino acids. Unmatched junction bases numbered 3, after V lost 3 bases and J lost 1 base. The CDR3, as DNA: TGTGCCAGCAGCTTTCGGGGGGTATCCTACGAGCAGTACTTC. Amino acid sequence: CASSFRGVSYEQYF.

This clonotype was observed many times. The rearrangement joins TRBV5-1 to TRBJ1-4; tentatively, D is TRBD1 (6 bases). The CDR3 sequence is 15 residues long. Per germline, CDR1 SGHRS and CDR2 YFSETQ. V was cut by 4 bases and J by 8 bases, with 18 bases left in between. In DNA, the CDR3 is TGCGCCAGCAGCAAGGATGGGACACTGGACGAAAAACTGTTTTTT. Translation gives CASSKDGTLDEKLFF.

Worth noting for this clonotype: A much larger clone lies a single base off, so this may be a read error. The rearrangement joins TRBV30 to TRBJ1-5, with TRBD1 as a possible D gene (5 bases). The CDR3 is 13 amino acids. The V end was cut by 4 bases, the J end by 6 bases, with 13 bases between. Per the germline V gene, CDR1 is GTSNPN and CDR2 is SVGIG (reference sequence). The CDR3 spells CAWTAGSGQPQHF. The CDR3 region has the DNA TGTGCCTGGACGGCAGGGTCGGGTCAGCCCCAGCATTTT.

This clonotype was counted a few times. This chain links TRBV11-2 with TRBJ2-1; D is possibly TRBD2 (6 bases). The germline V gene encodes CDR1 SGHAT and CDR2 FQNNGV. The CDR3 runs 15 residues. V dropped 5 bases and J dropped 6 bases, with 17 bases sitting between them. CDR3 nucleotides: TGTGCCAGCAGCCCAATCTCCGGGAGCGGCAATGAGCAGTTCTTC. Protein: CASSPISGSGNEQFF.

This chain uses TRBV19 with TRBJ1-1, with a possible D match to TRBD1 (5 bases). The CDR3 runs 12 residues. Trimming shortened V by 2 bases and J by 7 bases, and 8 bases separated the two germline ends. Germline V gives CDR1 LNHDA, CDR2 SQIVND (reference sequence). The CDR3 coding sequence is TGTGCCAGTAGTATATTCGGGGGTGAAGCTTTCTTT. Protein: CASSIFGGEAFF.

This clonotype was observed at least ten times. The J gene is TRBJ1-5, the V gene TRBV2, with D perhaps TRBD1 (6 bases). Trimming took off 5 bases at V and 2 bases at J, with 13 bases between the two ends. Germline assignment: CDR1 SNHLY and CDR2 FYNNEI. The length of the CDR3 is 15 residues. CDR3 sequence reads: CASSRQGIGNQPQHF. The CDR3 DNA reads as TGTGCCAGCAGTAGGCAGGGGATTGGCAATCAGCCCCAGCATTTT.

This clonotype was counted many times. This chain uses TRBV3-1 with TRBJ1-1, with D possibly TRBD1 on 5 matching bases. This CDR3 has 13 residues. CDR1 and CDR2 from the germline V gene are LGHDT and YNNKEL (reference sequence). Trimming cost V 1 base and J 8 bases, with 11 bases left between them. The CDR3 bases are TGTGCCAGCAGCCAAGGGGGGGTTGCCGAAGCTTTCTTT. This translates into CASSQGGVAEAFF.